A single sample gave rise to the 27 T cell receptor beta chains below, sequenced in a study of blood T cell repertoires in COVID-19. Produced via immunoSEQ multiplex PCR; TCRdb's table is partial and in-frame only. The table includes some 210,000 clones, approximately 75% detected once. Material for sequencing was PBMCs or T cells enriched from blood (not recorded which). The source of these receptors is a man aged 40-49 years who had recovered from COVID-19.

The chain is built from TRBV5-6 and TRBJ1-4, with D perhaps TRBD1 (5 bases). Germline values: CDR1 SGHDT, CDR2 YYEEEE. The germline V and J ends were trimmed by 4 bases and 2 bases, with 15 bases remaining between them. The CDR3 runs 16 residues. The CDR3: CASSRGRGRTNEKLFF. For the CDR3, the DNA is TGTGCCAGCAGCCGTGGAAGGGGCCGGACTAATGAAAAACTGTTTTTT.

The chain is built from TRBV5-6 and TRBJ1-2, with 8 bases matching TRBD1. CDR1 is SGHDT, CDR2 YYEEEE, per germline. V dropped 4 bases and J dropped 6; count of bases not matched to a gene: 11. The CDR3 covers 15 residues. Here the CDR3 reads CASSRDTSGGNGYTF. For the CDR3, the DNA is TGTGCCAGCAGCCGAGACACTTCAGGGGGCAATGGCTACACCTTC.

The chain couples TRBV6-5 to TRBJ1-2; possible D gene TRBD1, 6 bases. The CDR3 loop spans 16 amino acids. V lost 1 base, J lost 0 bases, and 12 bases lay in between. Germline-derived CDR1 and CDR2 are MNHEY and SVGAGI. CDR3 in DNA: TGTGCCAGCAGTTACTATGGACAGTTTTCTAACTATGGCTACACCTTC. It translates to CASSYYGQFSNYGYTF.

The chain couples TRBV19 to TRBJ1-1; no clear D gene. V shed 1 base and J shed 1 base, with 7 bases lying between them. The CDR3 length is 14 residues. Germline loops: CDR1 LNHDA, CDR2 SQIVND (reference sequence). CDR3 nucleotide sequence: TGTGCCAGTAGTATAGGGAGGGCGAACACTGAAGCTTTCTTT. This translates into CASSIGRANTEAFF.

In DNA form, the CDR3 reads TGTGCCAGTAGTTCTACCGGGACAGATTTTGGCAATCAGCCCCAGCATTTT. Translating it yields CASSSTGTDFGNQPQHF. The chain carries TRBV19 and TRBJ1-5; 7 bases agree with TRBD1. V was pared by 5 bases and J by 2 bases, with 12 bases of the junction left unmatched. Germline values: CDR1 LNHDA, CDR2 SQIVND (reference sequence). The CDR3 has 17 residues.

The CDR3, as DNA: TGTGCCAGCAGCGATCTAGCGGGCCAGAACACCGGGGAGCTGTTTTTT. It codes for CASSDLAGQNTGELFF. The rearrangement uses TRBV7-6 and TRBJ2-2; 8 bases are a match to TRBD2. Germline CDR1 reads SGHVS; CDR2 reads FNYEAQ. V gave up 5 bases and J gave up 1 base; unmatched junction bases: 6. The length of the CDR3 is 16 residues. The whole variable domain, filled in from reference TRBV7-6 and TRBJ2-2, reads GAGVSQSPRYKVTKRGQDVALRCDPISGHVSLYWYRQALGQGPEFLTYFNYEAQQDKSGLPNDRFSAERPEGSISTLTIQRTEQRDSAMYRCASSDLAGQNTGELFFGEGSRLTVL.

The V and J genes are TRBV5-4 and TRBJ2-7; the match to TRBD1 covers 10 bases. The V segment lost 4 bases and the J segment 3 bases; nucleotides outside the gene matches: 7. The CDR3 is made up of 15 amino acids. Per germline, CDR1 SGHNT and CDR2 YYREEE (reference sequence). The CDR3 spells CASSGPGQGRYEQYF. CDR3 coding DNA: TGTGCCAGCAGCGGACCGGGACAGGGGCGCTACGAGCAGTACTTC.

The chain carries TRBV7-2 and TRBJ1-5; no firm D call. The CDR3 runs to 13 residues. Trimming left V 3 bases short and J 2 bases short, with 5 bases between. Germline V gives CDR1 SGHTA, CDR2 FQGNSA. CDR3 coding DNA: TGTGCCAGCAGCTTCGTCGGCAATCAGCCCCAGCATTTT. Protein product: CASSFVGNQPQHF.

This clone was seen only a few times. This sequence joins TRBV4-2 and TRBJ2-7; D gene uncertain. Per germline, CDR1 LGHNA and CDR2 YNFKEQ. V lost 0 bases and J lost 4, with 10 bases in between. The CDR3 covers 14 residues. The CDR3, as DNA: TGTGCCAGCAGCCAAGATCTAGGCCCTTACGAGCAGTACTTC. Translated: CASSQDLGPYEQYF.

In its sample, this clone was seen a few times. The V and J genes are TRBV3-1 (or the pseudogene TRBV3-2) and TRBJ2-1; 8 bases are a match to TRBD2. Germline V CDR1 and CDR2: LGHDT, YNNKEL (reference sequence). Unmatched junction bases numbered 15, after V lost 5 bases and J lost 6 bases. The CDR3 length is 17 residues. The CDR3 DNA reads as TGTGCCAGCAGCGAACGACTGGAAAGCGGGGGACGCAATGAGCAGTTCTTC. Protein: CASSERLESGGRNEQFF.

The V and J genes are TRBV19 and TRBJ1-3; perhaps TRBD1 as D (5 bases). CDR1 and CDR2 from the germline V gene are LNHDA and SQIVND (reference sequence). The ends were cut back, 6 bases at V and 2 bases at J, with 8 bases in the middle. The CDR3 runs to 13 residues. The DNA for the CDR3 is TGTGCCAGTAGCCAGGGAACTGGAAACACCATATATTTT. This codes for CASSQGTGNTIYF.

This chain uses TRBV19 with TRBJ1-5, with D possibly being TRBD1 (5 bases). V lost 5 bases and J 7 bases, leaving 18 bases between the germline ends. CDR1 LNHDA and CDR2 SQIVND come from the germline V gene (reference sequence). This CDR3 is built from 15 residues. The CDR3 region has the DNA TGTGCCAGTAGTTCAACCAGGGTAGTCGGCCAGCCCCAGCATTTT. This gives the protein CASSSTRVVGQPQHF. Full variable domain (outside the CDR3, taken from reference TRBV19 and TRBJ1-5): DGGITQSPKYLFRKEGQNVTLSCEQNLNHDAMYWYRQDPGQGLRLIYYSQIVNDFQKGDIAEGYSVSREKKESFPLTVTSAQKNPTAFYLCASSSTRVVGQPQHFGDGTRLSIL.

The gene calls are TRBV29-1 and TRBJ2-5; TRBD1 aligns across 8 bases. CDR3 length equals 14 residues. Germline CDR1 is SQVTM and CDR2 is ANQGSEA. Trimming removed 6 bases from V and 7 bases from J; junction bases left unmatched: 13. Here the CDR3 reads CSVGPGGKKGTQYF. DNA of the CDR3: TGCAGCGTAGGGCCAGGGGGCAAAAAAGGGACCCAGTACTTC.

This chain uses TRBV5-6 with TRBJ2-7; the match to TRBD1 covers 9 bases. Trimming cost V 4 bases and J 2 bases; bases outside gene matches: 7. Per the germline V gene, CDR1 is SGHDT and CDR2 is YYEEEE. The CDR3 contains 15 residues. CDR3 sequence: CASSPGQGLTYEQYF. DNA of the CDR3: TGTGCCAGCAGCCCCGGACAGGGGTTAACCTACGAGCAGTACTTC.

The genes are TRBV2 and TRBJ2-4; D perhaps matches TRBD2 (5 bases). This CDR3 region has 13 residues. The ends were cut back, 1 base at V and 5 bases at J, with 6 bases in the middle. Germline lookup yields CDR1 SNHLY and CDR2 FYNNEI. The CDR3 protein is CASSEERQNIQYF. The CDR3 coding sequence is TGTGCCAGCAGTGAAGAGCGGCAAAACATTCAGTACTTC.

The chain joins TRBV7-6 to TRBJ2-7; no reliable D call. Germline V gene data show CDR1 as SGHVS and CDR2 as FNYEAQ. The CDR3 consists of 11 residues. The V end was cut by 1 base, the J end by 7 bases, with 5 bases between. The CDR3 spells CASSLGLEQYF. CDR3 nucleotide sequence: TGTGCCAGCAGCTTAGGTCTAGAGCAGTACTTC.

V and J are TRBV7-6 and TRBJ1-5, with a tentative D call TRBD1 (5 bases). The germline gives CDR1 SGHVS, CDR2 FNYEAQ. This CDR3 region has 16 residues. Trimming took off 1 base at V and 0 bases at J, with 10 bases between the two ends. CDR3 DNA sequence: TGTGCCAGCAGCTTAGATGGGGCTAATAGCAATCAGCCCCAGCATTTT. This encodes CASSLDGANSNQPQHF.

The chain uses TRBV7-3 and TRBJ2-2; the D gene is possibly TRBD2 (5 bases). There are 14 residues in the CDR3. Trimming stripped 5 bases from V and 8 bases from J, with 15 bases between. The germline gives CDR1 SGHTA, CDR2 FQGTGA. The CDR3 protein is CASSPGMGAGELFF. DNA for the CDR3: TGTGCCAGCAGCCCGGGTATGGGAGCAGGGGAGCTGTTTTTT.

The chain has TRBV25-1 and TRBJ1-2, with D uncertain. V lost 1 base to trimming and J lost 4 bases, with 10 bases between them. Germline V lookup: CDR1 MGHDK, CDR2 SYGVNS. The CDR3 has 14 amino acids. The CDR3 DNA reads TGTGCCAGCAGTGAATCCGAGGTTTTCTATGGCTACACCTTC. Protein sequence: CASSESEVFYGYTF.

This clone was picked up a small number of times. The chain couples TRBV28 to TRBJ2-1; a weak D match, TRBD2 (6 bases). There are 15 residues in the CDR3. CDR1 is MDHEN, CDR2 SYDVKM, per germline. V dropped 5 bases and J dropped 12 bases, with 23 bases sitting between them. CDR3 nucleotide sequence: TGTGCCAGCAGTCGCCGGGACTCCCTCCTGAGGGGGCAGTTCTTC. Translated, it gives CASSRRDSLLRGQFF.

This sequence joins TRBV5-8 and TRBJ1-1, with TRBD1 matching over 9 bases. The CDR3 has 14 residues. From germline, CDR1 is SGHTS and CDR2 YDEGEE. J was trimmed by 8 bases and V by 8 bases; bases with no gene match: 13. The CDR3 reads CARNSGTGISEAFF. The CDR3 coding sequence is TGTGCCAGGAACAGCGGGACAGGGATATCAGAAGCTTTCTTT.

This CDR3 reads CASSSQTLDSSGNTIYF. CDR3 sequence (DNA): TGCGCCAGCAGCTCCCAAACTTTAGACAGCTCTGGAAACACCATATATTTT. This rearrangement joins TRBV5-1 to TRBJ1-3; D is possibly TRBD1 (5 bases). This CDR3 region has 17 residues. Trimming left V 3 bases short and J 0 bases short, with 16 bases between. The germline V gene encodes CDR1 SGHRS and CDR2 YFSETQ.

This chain connects TRBV2 to TRBJ2-1; D possibly corresponds to TRBD2 (6 bases). The CDR3 covers 13 residues. Trimming took off 3 bases at V and 5 bases at J, with 8 bases between the two ends. In germline, CDR1 is SNHLY, CDR2 FYNNEI. The CDR3 reads CASSEPSDNEQFF. The CDR3 nucleotides read TGTGCCAGCAGTGAGCCTAGCGACAATGAGCAGTTCTTC.

The chain links TRBV3-1 (or the pseudogene TRBV3-2) to TRBJ2-6; TRBD2 matches 9 bases. The length of the CDR3 is 20 residues. V dropped 4 bases and J dropped 2; count of bases not matched to a gene: 15. Germline-derived CDR1 and CDR2 are LGHDT and YNNKEL (reference sequence). In nucleotides, the CDR3 is TGTGCCAGCAGCCCAGGGGCGGGAGGGGGAAATAATGCTGGGGCCAACGTCCTGACTTTC. Translation: CASSPGAGGGNNAGANVLTF.

This clone came up a few times. The V gene is TRBV5-1, the J gene TRBJ2-5, with TRBD1 matching over 7 bases. This CDR3 is 15 amino acids long. The J segment lost 2 bases and the V segment lost 4 bases, leaving 8 bases of the junction unmatched. CDR1 and CDR2 (germline): SGHRS, YFSETQ. In DNA, the CDR3 is TGCGCCAGCAGCGAGGGGGCAGGAATACAAGAGACCCAGTACTTC. The encoded protein is CASSEGAGIQETQYF.

The chain employs TRBV19 and TRBJ1-3, with TRBD1 matching over 7 bases. V gave up 4 bases and J gave up 0 bases; unmatched junction bases: 0. The germline gives CDR1 LNHDA, CDR2 SQIVND (reference sequence). There are 14 residues in the CDR3. CDR3 coding DNA: TGTGCCAGTAGTACAGGGGGCTCTGGAAACACCATATATTTT. This codes for CASSTGGSGNTIYF.

The chain recombines TRBV4-1 with TRBJ2-1; possibly TRBD2 for D (6 bases). The V end was cut by 0 bases, the J end by 3 bases, with 12 bases between. Germline CDR1 reads MGHRA; CDR2 reads YSYEKL. There are 16 residues in the CDR3. The CDR3 loop reads CASSQEGLQDYNEQFF. The CDR3 DNA sequence: TGCGCCAGCAGCCAAGAGGGACTTCAGGACTACAATGAGCAGTTCTTC.